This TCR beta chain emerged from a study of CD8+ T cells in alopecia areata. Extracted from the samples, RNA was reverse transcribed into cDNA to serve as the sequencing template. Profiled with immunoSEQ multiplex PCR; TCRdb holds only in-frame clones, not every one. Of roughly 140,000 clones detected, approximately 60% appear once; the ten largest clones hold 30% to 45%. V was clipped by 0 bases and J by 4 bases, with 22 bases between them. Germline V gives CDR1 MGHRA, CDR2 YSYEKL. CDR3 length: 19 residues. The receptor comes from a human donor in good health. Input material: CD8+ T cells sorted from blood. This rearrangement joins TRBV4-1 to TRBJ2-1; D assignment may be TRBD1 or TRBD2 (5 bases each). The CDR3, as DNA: TGCGCCAGCAGCCAAGAAACATGGGAGCTAGCAGGGTCATACAATGAGCAGTTCTTC. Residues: CASSQETWELAGSYNEQFF.